This is a list of T cell receptor beta chains from one sample in a study of identifying expanded T cells in peripheral blood. Some clones are missing from TCRdb's copy, which holds only in-frame ones; the method was immunoSEQ multiplex PCR. The table lists under 85,000 clones, over 80% of them singletons. Source material: blood. The receptor source for this set is a person aged 18 to 75 in good health. The conserved cysteine and the conserved F or W are not part of the CDR3 here. A D gene is named only where the DNA matches it firmly.

V	length	D	CDR3
TRBV6-5	12	TRBD1	ASSYKAGGYGYT
TRBV9	12	-	ASSVGAGSYEQY
TRBV7-9	13	-	ASSSGSTYNSPLH
TRBV11-2	13	-	ASSWAGGGQETQY
TRBV5-1	14	-	ASSWDTLGSGNTIY
TRBV5-6	14	TRBD1	ASSLGIQGAWDTIY
TRBV11-2	15	-	ASTLGAYLPGGYGYT
TRBV28	15	TRBD1	ASSAYLGQGGYNEQF
TRBV28	12	-	ASSTRPKVHGYT
TRBV4-1	13	-	ASSQGTGSSYEQY